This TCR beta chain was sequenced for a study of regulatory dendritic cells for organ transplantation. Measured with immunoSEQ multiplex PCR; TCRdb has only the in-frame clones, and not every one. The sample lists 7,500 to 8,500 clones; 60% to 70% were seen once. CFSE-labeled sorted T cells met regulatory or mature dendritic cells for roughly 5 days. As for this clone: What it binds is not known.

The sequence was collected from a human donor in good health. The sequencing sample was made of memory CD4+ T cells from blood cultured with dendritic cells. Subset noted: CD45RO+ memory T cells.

CDR3: CASSMRGETQYF. In DNA, the CDR3 is TGTGCCAGTAGTATGAGGGGGGAGACCCAGTACTTC. The V and J genes are TRBV19 and TRBJ2-5; D is perhaps TRBD1 (6 bases). The V end lost 3 bases, the J end lost 5 bases, and 7 bases lay between the germline ends. This CDR3 contains 12 residues. Per the germline V gene, CDR1 is LNHDA and CDR2 is SQIVND (reference sequence). The entire variable domain, with the rest obtained from reference TRBV19 and TRBJ2-5, is as follows: DGGITQSPKYLFRKEGQNVTLSCEQNLNHDAMYWYRQDPGQGLRLIYYSQIVNDFQKGDIAEGYSVSREKKESFPLTVTSAQKNPTAFYLCASSMRGETQYFGPGTRLLVL.